The clone carrying this TCR beta chain was counted once. Its antigen is undetermined. The sample belongs to a study of T-cell reconstitution after alpha-beta-depleted transplantation in children. Study-level points and caveats: Once a year had passed after transplant, T-cell counts and diversity came mostly from newly produced T cells. Surviving thymic progenitors and recipient T cells were the source of high TCRbeta diversity at day 60 in some patients. Expanded graft clones, several hundred of them, were reportedly the source of alpha-beta T cells about two months after transplant.

For TCRbeta, the library was prepared with unique molecular identifiers. From the PCR reads, TCRdb called clonotypes with MiXCR, one entry per CDR3 protein. Here the sample spans around 500,000 distinct CDR3 sequences, under 30% being singletons. CDR3 length: 17 amino acids. Germline V CDR1 and CDR2: DFQATT, SNEGSKA (reference sequence). V gene TRBV20-1 combines with J gene TRBJ2-1; 11 bases align to TRBD2. The sequencing here drew on PBMCs, mostly from graft donor cells, taken 360 days after TCRalphabeta/CD19-depleted stem cell transplant. The TCR originated in a boy younger than two who had a stem cell transplant for acute myeloid leukemia, so the T cells may come from the graft donor. Here the CDR3 DNA reads TGCAGCTCTAGGGGCCCCTTCGGACTAGCGGGTTACAATGAGCAGTTCTTC. The encoded protein is CSSRGPFGLAGYNEQFF.